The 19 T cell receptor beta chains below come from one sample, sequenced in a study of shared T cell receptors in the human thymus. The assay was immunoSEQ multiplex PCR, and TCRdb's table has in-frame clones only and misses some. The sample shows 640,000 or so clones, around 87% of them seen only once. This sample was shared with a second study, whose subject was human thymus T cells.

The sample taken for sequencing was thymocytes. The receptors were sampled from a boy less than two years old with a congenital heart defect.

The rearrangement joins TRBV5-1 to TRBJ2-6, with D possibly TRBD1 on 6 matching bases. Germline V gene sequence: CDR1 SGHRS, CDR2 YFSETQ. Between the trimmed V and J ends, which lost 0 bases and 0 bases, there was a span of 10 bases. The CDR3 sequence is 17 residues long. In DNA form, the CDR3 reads TGCGCCAGCAGCTTGGGTGGGGGCATCTCTGGGGCCAACGTCCTGACTTTC. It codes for CASSLGGGISGANVLTF.

CDR3 amino acids: CASSIAPRGEQYF. CDR3 coding DNA: TGTGCCAGTAGTATCGCCCCGCGGGGCGAGCAGTACTTC. J is TRBJ2-7 and V is TRBV19; possible D gene TRBD2, 6 bases. Looked up from germline, CDR1 is LNHDA and CDR2 is SQIVND (reference sequence). Deletions cut 3 bases from V and 6 bases from J, with 12 bases between. CDR3 length: 13 amino acids. Looking up the rest from reference TRBV19 and TRBJ2-7 gives the full variable domain: DGGITQSPKYLFRKEGQNVTLSCEQNLNHDAMYWYRQDPGQGLRLIYYSQIVNDFQKGDIAEGYSVSREKKESFPLTVTSAQKNPTAFYLCASSIAPRGEQYFGPGTRLTVT.

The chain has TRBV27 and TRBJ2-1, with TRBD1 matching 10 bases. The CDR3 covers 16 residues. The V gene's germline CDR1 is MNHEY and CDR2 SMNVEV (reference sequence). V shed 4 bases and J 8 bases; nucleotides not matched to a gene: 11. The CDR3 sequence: CASSSQPGQGMHEQFF. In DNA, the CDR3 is TGTGCCAGCAGTTCCCAGCCGGGACAGGGGATGCATGAGCAGTTCTTC.

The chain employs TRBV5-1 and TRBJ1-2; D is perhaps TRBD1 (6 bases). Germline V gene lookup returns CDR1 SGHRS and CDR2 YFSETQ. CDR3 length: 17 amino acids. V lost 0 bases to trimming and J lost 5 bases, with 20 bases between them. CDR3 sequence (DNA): TGCGCCAGCAGCTTGGGACAGGTCCCACCGGGACAATATGGCTACACCTTC. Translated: CASSLGQVPPGQYGYTF.

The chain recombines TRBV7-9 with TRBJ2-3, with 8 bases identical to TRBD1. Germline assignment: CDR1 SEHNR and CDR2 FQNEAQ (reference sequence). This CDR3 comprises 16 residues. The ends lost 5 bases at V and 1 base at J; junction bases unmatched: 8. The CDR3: CASSPPAGQGTDTQYF. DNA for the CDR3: TGTGCCAGCAGCCCTCCGGCGGGACAGGGCACAGATACGCAGTATTTT.

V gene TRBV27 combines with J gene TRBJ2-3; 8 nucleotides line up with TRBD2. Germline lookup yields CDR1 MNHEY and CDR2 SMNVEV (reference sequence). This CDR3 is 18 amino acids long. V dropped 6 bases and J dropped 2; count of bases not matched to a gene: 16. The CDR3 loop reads CASSQAQNPAGVTDTQYF. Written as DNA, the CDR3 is TGTGCCAGCAGCCAAGCCCAGAACCCAGCGGGAGTCACAGATACGCAGTATTTT.

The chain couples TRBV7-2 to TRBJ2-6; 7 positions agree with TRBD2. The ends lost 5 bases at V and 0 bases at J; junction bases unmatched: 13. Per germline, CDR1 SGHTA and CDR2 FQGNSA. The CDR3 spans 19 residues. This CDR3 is CASSTSTSVPSSGANVLTF. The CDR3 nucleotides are TGTGCCAGCAGCACCTCAACTAGCGTACCCTCCTCTGGGGCCAACGTCCTGACTTTC.

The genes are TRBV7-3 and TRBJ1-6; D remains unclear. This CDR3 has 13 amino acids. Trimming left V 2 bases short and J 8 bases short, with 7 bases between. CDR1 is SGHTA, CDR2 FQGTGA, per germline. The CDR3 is CASSLSRDSPLHF. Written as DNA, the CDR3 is TGTGCCAGCAGCTTATCACGGGATTCACCCCTCCACTTT.

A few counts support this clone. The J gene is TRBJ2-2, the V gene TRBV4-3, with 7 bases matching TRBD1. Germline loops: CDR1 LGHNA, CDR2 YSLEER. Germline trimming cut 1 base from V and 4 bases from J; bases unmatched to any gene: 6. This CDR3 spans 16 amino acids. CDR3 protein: CASSQGSTGSTGELFF. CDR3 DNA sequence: TGCGCCAGCAGCCAAGGGTCGACAGGGTCCACCGGGGAGCTGTTTTTT.

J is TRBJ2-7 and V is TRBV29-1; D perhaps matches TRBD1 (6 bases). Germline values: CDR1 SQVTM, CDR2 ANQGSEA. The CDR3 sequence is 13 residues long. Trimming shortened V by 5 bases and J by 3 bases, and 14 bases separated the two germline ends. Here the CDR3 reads CSVSTGSVYEQYF. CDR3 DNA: TGCAGCGTTTCCACAGGGTCTGTCTACGAGCAGTACTTC.

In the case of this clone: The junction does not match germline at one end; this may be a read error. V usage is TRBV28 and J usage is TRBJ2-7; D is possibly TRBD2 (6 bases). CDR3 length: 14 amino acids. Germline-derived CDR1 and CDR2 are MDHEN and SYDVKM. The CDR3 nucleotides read TGTGCCAGCAGTTTACGGCCAGCGGGTTACGGGCAGTACTTC. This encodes CASSLRPAGYGQYF. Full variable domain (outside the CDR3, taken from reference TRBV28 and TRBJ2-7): DVKVTQSSRYLVKRTGEKVFLECVQDMDHENMFWYRQDPGLGLRLIYFSYDVKMKEKGDIPEGYSVSREKKERFSLILESASTNQTSMYLCASSLRPAGYGQYFGPGTRLTVT.

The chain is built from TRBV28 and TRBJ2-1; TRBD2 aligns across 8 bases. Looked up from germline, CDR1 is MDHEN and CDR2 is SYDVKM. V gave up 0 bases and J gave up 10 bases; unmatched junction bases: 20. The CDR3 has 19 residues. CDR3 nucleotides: TGTGCCAGCAGTTTATGCATAGGTTTTCCGGGAGGGCCGGAGGGAGAGCAGTTCTTC. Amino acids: CASSLCIGFPGGPEGEQFF. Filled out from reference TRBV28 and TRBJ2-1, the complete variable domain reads DVKVTQSSRYLVKRTGEKVFLECVQDMDHENMFWYRQDPGLGLRLIYFSYDVKMKEKGDIPEGYSVSREKKERFSLILESASTNQTSMYLCASSLCIGFPGGPEGEQFFGPGTRLTVL.

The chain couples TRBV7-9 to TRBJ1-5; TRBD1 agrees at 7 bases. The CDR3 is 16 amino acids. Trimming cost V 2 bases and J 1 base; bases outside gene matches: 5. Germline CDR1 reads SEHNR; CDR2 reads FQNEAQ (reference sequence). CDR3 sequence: CASSLNGTVSNQPQHF. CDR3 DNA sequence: TGTGCCAGCAGCTTAAACGGGACAGTAAGCAATCAGCCCCAGCATTTT.

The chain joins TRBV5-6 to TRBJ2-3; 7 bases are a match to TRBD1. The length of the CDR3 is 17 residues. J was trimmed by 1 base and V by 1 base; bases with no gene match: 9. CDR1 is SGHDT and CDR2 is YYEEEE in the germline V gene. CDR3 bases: TGTGCCAGCAGCTTGTCATTTACAGGGGTAGGCACAGATACGCAGTATTTT. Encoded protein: CASSLSFTGVGTDTQYF.

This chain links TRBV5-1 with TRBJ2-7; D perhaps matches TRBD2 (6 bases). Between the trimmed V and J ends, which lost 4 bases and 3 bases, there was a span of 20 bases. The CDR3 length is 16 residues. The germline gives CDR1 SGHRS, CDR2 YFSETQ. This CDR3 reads CASSALLAGLNYEQYF. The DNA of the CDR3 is TGCGCCAGCAGCGCCCTCTTGGCGGGGCTAAACTACGAGCAGTACTTC.

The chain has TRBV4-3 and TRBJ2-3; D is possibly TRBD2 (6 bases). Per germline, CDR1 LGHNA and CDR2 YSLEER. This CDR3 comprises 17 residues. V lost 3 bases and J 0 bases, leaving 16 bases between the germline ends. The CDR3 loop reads CASSQQIREPSTDTQYF. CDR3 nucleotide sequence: TGCGCCAGCAGCCAGCAAATCCGGGAGCCTAGCACAGATACGCAGTATTTT.

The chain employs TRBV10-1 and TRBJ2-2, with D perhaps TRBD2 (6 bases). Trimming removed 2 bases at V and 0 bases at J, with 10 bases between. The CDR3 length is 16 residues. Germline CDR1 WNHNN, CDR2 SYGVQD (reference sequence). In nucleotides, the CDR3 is TGCGCCAGCAGTGAGCGGGGGTTGGCGAACACCGGGGAGCTGTTTTTT. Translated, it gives CASSERGLANTGELFF.

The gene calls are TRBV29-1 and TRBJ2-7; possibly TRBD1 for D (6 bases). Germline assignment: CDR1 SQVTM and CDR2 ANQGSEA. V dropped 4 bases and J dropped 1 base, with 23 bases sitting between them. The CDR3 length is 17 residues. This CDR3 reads CSVGLNTLQGKSYEQYF. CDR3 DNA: TGCAGCGTTGGCCTTAATACCTTACAGGGCAAGTCCTACGAGCAGTACTTC.

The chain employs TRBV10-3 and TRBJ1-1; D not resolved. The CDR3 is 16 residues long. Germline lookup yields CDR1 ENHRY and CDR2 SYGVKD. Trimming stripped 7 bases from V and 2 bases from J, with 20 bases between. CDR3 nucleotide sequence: TGTGCCATCACCCCCAAAAGGAGCCGTCCTAACACTGAAGCTTTCTTT. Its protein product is CAITPKRSRPNTEAFF.